Shown below are 27 T cell receptor beta chains from a single sample sequenced in a study of OX40 agonist ivuxolimab in advanced cancers. The library was obtained by the immunoSEQ multiplex PCR assay. TCRdb retrieved this table from immuneACCESS and kept in-frame rearrangements only. Not all clones are present; in checked studies, unresolved V genes account for under half, and no reason is known for the remainder. This sample comprises over 150,000 clones, 90% to 95% of them detected only once. Jointly, the top ten make up about 0.31% of the sample. This specimen was CD4+ or CD8+ T cells sorted from blood, taken in a trial of the OX40 agonist ivuxolimab. The receptor source for this set is an adult with an advanced solid tumor such as melanoma, head and neck, liver or kidney cancer.

This clone was observed a single time. V usage is TRBV7-9 and J usage is TRBJ1-2; D gene ambiguous. V was shortened by 2 bases and J by 8 bases, with 12 bases between the two germline ends. The germline V gene has CDR1 SEHNR and CDR2 FQNEAQ (reference sequence). The CDR3 runs 13 residues. CDR3 amino acids: CASSLMGALGYTF. CDR3 DNA sequence: TGTGCCAGCAGCTTAATGGGCGCTTTAGGCTACACCTTC. Using reference TRBV7-9 and TRBJ1-2 for the parts outside the CDR3, the full variable domain is DTGVSQNPRHKITKRGQNVTFRCDPISEHNRLYWYRQTLGQGPEFLTYFQNEAQLEKSRLLSDRFSAERPKGSFSTLEIQRTEQGDSAMYLCASSLMGALGYTFGSGTRLTVV.

The rearrangement links TRBV5-1 to TRBJ1-4; no reliable D call. V shed 5 bases and J shed 6 bases, with 14 bases lying between them. Germline V lookup: CDR1 SGHRS, CDR2 YFSETQ. This CDR3 comprises 14 residues. The CDR3 here is CASRSADEYEKLFF. The CDR3, as DNA: TGCGCCAGCAGGTCGGCCGACGAGTATGAAAAACTGTTTTTT.

The chain combines TRBV5-1 with TRBJ1-1; 7 nucleotides match TRBD1. Per the germline V gene, CDR1 is SGHRS and CDR2 is YFSETQ. V shed 5 bases, J shed 0 bases, and the junction held 13 bases outside the gene matches. This CDR3 is built from 17 residues. CDR3 sequence: CASSSIPPGQMNTEAFF. The CDR3 coding sequence is TGCGCCAGCAGTTCGATACCACCGGGACAGATGAACACTGAAGCTTTCTTT. The full variable domain, completed using reference TRBV5-1 and TRBJ1-1, is KAGVTQTPRYLIKTRGQQVTLSCSPISGHRSVSWYQQTPGQGLQFLFEYFSETQRNKGNFPGRFSGRQFSNSRSEMNVSTLELGDSALYLCASSSIPPGQMNTEAFFGQGTRLTVV.

This rearrangement joins TRBV10-3 to TRBJ2-7; 8 bases match TRBD1. CDR3 size: 16 residues. The junction had 9 bases not matched to a gene; V was cut back by 3 bases and J by 2 bases. The V gene's germline CDR1 is ENHRY and CDR2 SYGVKD. Written as DNA, the CDR3 is TGTGCCATCAGTGAACAGACCGGGACAGGTACCTACGAGCAGTACTTC. This encodes CAISEQTGTGTYEQYF.

Comments on this clone: Additional DNA sequences in this sample encode the identical CDR3. This rearrangement joins TRBV18 to TRBJ2-5; perhaps TRBD2 as D (5 bases). Germline assignment: CDR1 KGHSH and CDR2 LQKENI. The CDR3 has 13 residues. Trimming removed 3 bases from V and 4 bases from J, with 9 bases in between. CDR3 in DNA: TGTGCCAGCTCACCGGGAGTAGGAGAGACCCAGTACTTC. It specifies CASSPGVGETQYF.

The chain combines TRBV11-2 with TRBJ2-7; perhaps TRBD2 as D (5 bases). V was clipped by 5 bases and J by 9 bases, with 14 bases between them. Germline V gene data show CDR1 as SGHAT and CDR2 as FQNNGV. The CDR3 length is 12 residues. Here the CDR3 reads CASSGLHTGQYF. In nucleotides, the CDR3 is TGTGCCAGCAGCGGACTGCATACGGGGCAGTACTTC.

The chain combines TRBV7-2 with TRBJ2-3; tentatively, D is TRBD2 (6 bases). Germline V gives CDR1 SGHTA, CDR2 FQGNSA. The CDR3 length is 13 residues. Trimming shortened V by 1 base and J by 11 bases, and 13 bases separated the two germline ends. The chain's CDR3 is CASSLEWGVEQYF. CDR3 nucleotide sequence: TGTGCCAGCAGCTTAGAATGGGGGGTCGAGCAGTATTTT.

The chain uses TRBV4-3 and TRBJ2-1; 8 bases align to TRBD2. The CDR3 covers 18 residues. Germline V gene lookup returns CDR1 LGHNA and CDR2 YSLEER. Trimming removed 0 bases from V and 3 bases from J; junction bases left unmatched: 10. This CDR3 is CASSQDQGLAGLYNEQFF. The CDR3 bases are TGCGCCAGCAGCCAAGATCAGGGCCTAGCGGGCCTCTACAATGAGCAGTTCTTC.

This clone appeared once. The chain recombines TRBV19 with TRBJ1-2; D not certain. Trimming pared 4 bases from V and 8 bases from J, leaving 8 bases between. Per germline, CDR1 LNHDA and CDR2 SQIVND (reference sequence). CDR3 length equals 11 residues. The CDR3 sequence: CASSKESGYTF. The CDR3 region has the DNA TGTGCCAGTAGTAAGGAGAGCGGCTACACCTTC.

The chain recombines TRBV11-2 with TRBJ2-1; maybe TRBD1 (6 bases). V gave up 1 base and J gave up 7 bases, with 11 bases separating them. Germline V lookup: CDR1 SGHAT, CDR2 FQNNGV. This CDR3 contains 14 residues. CDR3 DNA: TGTGCCAGCAGCTTAGTGAGTAGGGGGAATGAGCAGTTCTTC. Translated, it gives CASSLVSRGNEQFF.

The chain links TRBV7-9 to TRBJ1-3, with a tentative D call TRBD1 (6 bases). Trimming pared 5 bases from V and 0 bases from J, leaving 17 bases between. This CDR3 has 17 amino acids. Germline CDR1 reads SEHNR; CDR2 reads FQNEAQ (reference sequence). This chain's CDR3 is CASSVFGGTNSGNTIYF. The DNA for the CDR3 is TGTGCCAGCAGCGTCTTCGGCGGGACAAACTCTGGAAACACCATATATTTT.

This chain links TRBV29-1 with TRBJ2-7; no firm D call. The V end was cut by 6 bases, the J end by 4 bases, with 7 bases between. Per the germline V gene, CDR1 is SQVTM and CDR2 is ANQGSEA. This CDR3 spans 10 amino acids. CDR3 region: CSVADYEQYF. Written as DNA, the CDR3 is TGCAGCGTGGCTGATTACGAGCAGTACTTC.

The rearrangement uses TRBV6-5 and TRBJ1-2; weak D call: TRBD1 (5 bases). Germline values: CDR1 MNHEY, CDR2 SVGAGI. V was pared by 4 bases and J by 3 bases, with 9 bases between. The length of the CDR3 is 13 residues. CDR3: CASSSQGHYGYTF. The CDR3 nucleotides read TGTGCCAGCAGTTCCCAGGGACACTATGGCTACACCTTC.

This chain connects TRBV19 to TRBJ2-1; TRBD2 is a possible D gene (5 bases). This CDR3 has 15 amino acids. Per germline, CDR1 LNHDA and CDR2 SQIVND (reference sequence). Trimming left V 9 bases short and J 0 bases short, with 15 bases between. DNA for the CDR3: TGTGCCAGCCAACTGGACTCAAGCTCCTACAATGAGCAGTTCTTC. Amino acid sequence: CASQLDSSSYNEQFF.

This clone was detected once. The gene calls are TRBV4-1 and TRBJ1-2; no definite D call. CDR3 length equals 19 residues. Germline V gene sequence: CDR1 MGHRA, CDR2 YSYEKL. V was cut by 0 bases and J by 7 bases, with 27 bases left in between. The CDR3 sequence is CASSQDDPDGFGNPGGYTF. CDR3 coding DNA: TGCGCCAGCAGCCAAGACGATCCCGACGGCTTCGGGAACCCCGGTGGCTACACCTTC.

The CDR3 region has the DNA TGTGCCAGCAGCTTAATTGGTCCGGGACAGGGGGCCGGGGAGCTGTTTTTT. It codes for CASSLIGPGQGAGELFF. J is TRBJ2-2 and V is TRBV7-3; 11 bases match TRBD1. This CDR3 is 17 amino acids long. Germline CDR1 SGHTA, CDR2 FQGTGA. The J segment lost 6 bases and the V segment lost 1 base, leaving 7 bases of the junction unmatched. Filled out from reference TRBV7-3 and TRBJ2-2, the complete variable domain reads GAGVSQTPSNKVTEKGKYVELRCDPISGHTALYWYRQSLGQGPEFLIYFQGTGAADDSGLPNDRFFAVRPEGSVSTLKIQRTERGDSAVYLCASSLIGPGQGAGELFFGEGSRLTVL.

The gene calls are TRBV9 and TRBJ2-7, with TRBD1 matching 8 bases. The V and J ends lost 4 bases and 6 bases, in that order; junction bases with no gene match: 15. Germline V lookup: CDR1 SGDLS, CDR2 YYNGEE. The CDR3 consists of 16 residues. The CDR3 bases are TGTGCCAGCAGCCTAGATCCAGGGACAGGAGATAGCGAGCAGTACTTC. This gives the protein CASSLDPGTGDSEQYF.

The V call is TRBV29-1, the J call TRBJ2-3; either TRBD1 or TRBD2 may fit D (5 bases each). V was clipped by 6 bases and J by 5 bases, with 12 bases between them. This CDR3 is built from 12 residues. Germline CDR1 is SQVTM and CDR2 is ANQGSEA. CDR3 amino acids: CSVGPREDTQYF. In nucleotides, the CDR3 is TGCAGCGTGGGACCCCGTGAAGATACGCAGTATTTT.

The rearrangement links TRBV6-5 to TRBJ1-3; D not resolved. Trimming cost V 7 bases and J 0 bases, with 13 bases left between them. Germline CDR1 reads MNHEY; CDR2 reads SVGAGI. The CDR3 consists of 15 residues. The CDR3 reads CASTRHTSSGNTIYF. In DNA form, the CDR3 reads TGTGCCAGCACCAGACACACAAGCTCTGGAAACACCATATATTTT.

The count of this clone is one. This sequence joins TRBV18 and TRBJ2-1; 11 nucleotides line up with TRBD2. CDR1 is KGHSH, CDR2 LQKENI, per germline. This CDR3 has 18 residues. The ends lost 3 bases at V and 2 bases at J; junction bases unmatched: 9. Written as DNA, the CDR3 is TGTGCCAGCTCACCTTTAGCGGGGGGGTTAGCCACCTACAATGAGCAGTTCTTC. Protein sequence: CASSPLAGGLATYNEQFF.

The genes are TRBV5-1 and TRBJ2-5, with D perhaps given as TRBD1 or TRBD2 (6 bases each). The germline gives CDR1 SGHRS, CDR2 YFSETQ. This CDR3 has 15 residues. V was clipped by 2 bases and J by 2 bases, with 13 bases between them. For the CDR3, the DNA is TGCGCCAGCAGCTTTTCCGAGGGGGGTCAAGAGACCCAGTACTTC. Its translation is CASSFSEGGQETQYF. The whole variable domain, remainder taken from reference TRBV5-1 and TRBJ2-5, is KAGVTQTPRYLIKTRGQQVTLSCSPISGHRSVSWYQQTPGQGLQFLFEYFSETQRNKGNFPGRFSGRQFSNSRSEMNVSTLELGDSALYLCASSFSEGGQETQYFGPGTRLLVL.

This chain connects TRBV15 to TRBJ1-2; no reliable D call. CDR3 length equals 14 residues. CDR1 and CDR2 from the germline V gene are LNHNV and YYDKDF (reference sequence). V was shortened by 0 bases and J by 5 bases, with 10 bases between the two germline ends. CDR3 sequence: CATSRDLVGYGYTF. The DNA of the CDR3 is TGTGCCACCAGCAGAGATCTGGTCGGGTATGGCTACACCTTC.

This chain connects TRBV11-1 to TRBJ2-7, with 12 nucleotides matching TRBD2. The V and J ends lost 4 bases and 6 bases, in that order; junction bases with no gene match: 13. Germline V gene lookup returns CDR1 SGHAT and CDR2 FQDESV (reference sequence). The CDR3 spans 17 residues. CDR3 sequence: CASSSQTSGRTLGEQYF. The CDR3 nucleotides read TGTGCCAGCAGCTCACAGACTAGCGGGAGAACCCTAGGCGAGCAGTACTTC.

This rearrangement joins TRBV2 to TRBJ2-1; TRBD2 agrees at 11 bases. The CDR3 has 15 residues. CDR1 is SNHLY and CDR2 is FYNNEI in the germline V gene. The V and J ends lost 4 bases and 8 bases, in that order; junction bases with no gene match: 7. In DNA, the CDR3 is TGTGCCAGCAGTGTTAGCGGGGGGGTCTGGGATGAGCAGTTCTTC. This gives the protein CASSVSGGVWDEQFF.

The CDR3 is CASSRTGDHEQYF. CDR3 coding DNA: TGTGCCAGTAGTCGGACAGGGGACCACGAGCAGTACTTC. This chain links TRBV19 with TRBJ2-7; 9 bases line up with TRBD1. Germline values: CDR1 LNHDA, CDR2 SQIVND (reference sequence). This CDR3 is built from 13 residues. V shed 5 bases, J shed 5 bases, and the junction held 4 bases outside the gene matches.

The J gene is TRBJ1-2, the V gene TRBV7-9; a weak D match, TRBD1 (5 bases). V was trimmed by 7 bases and J by 4 bases, leaving 16 bases between them. Per germline, CDR1 SEHNR and CDR2 FQNEAQ (reference sequence). The CDR3 contains 14 residues. CDR3 DNA: TGTGCCAGCACCGGACACGCGGGAACCTATGGCTACACCTTC. Translated, it gives CASTGHAGTYGYTF.

The chain uses TRBV7-8 and TRBJ2-1; perhaps TRBD2 as D (7 bases). V lost 2 bases and J 2 bases, leaving 10 bases between the germline ends. Germline V gives CDR1 SGHVS, CDR2 FQNEAQ. The CDR3 length is 15 residues. CDR3 DNA: TGTGCCAGCAGCTTACGGCGGGGGCCCTACAATGAGCAGTTCTTC. This sequence encodes CASSLRRGPYNEQFF.